The next 11 T cell receptor beta chains were all read from a single sample in a study of blood T cell repertoires in COVID-19. The repertoire was sequenced with immunoSEQ multiplex PCR; TCRdb's copy has only in-frame clones and lacks some. The repertoire consists of 100,000 to 150,000 clones, with 65% to 85% occurring once and the leading ten covering about a sixth. Sequenced material: peripheral blood. The source of these receptors is an elderly woman with acute or convalescent COVID-19.

CDR3 sequence: CASSPPNRAQETQYF. The CDR3 DNA reads as TGTGCCAGCTCACCACCGAACAGGGCTCAAGAGACCCAGTACTTC. The V and J genes are TRBV18 and TRBJ2-5; D is perhaps TRBD1 (6 bases). V was clipped by 0 bases and J by 2 bases, with 10 bases between them. The V gene's germline CDR1 is KGHSH and CDR2 LQKENI. This CDR3 region has 15 residues.

This clone was picked up a small number of times. This chain links TRBV14 with TRBJ1-4; a possible D gene is TRBD1 (5 bases). This CDR3 is 16 amino acids long. Trimming shortened V by 1 base and J by 4 bases, and 13 bases separated the two germline ends. The germline V gene has CDR1 SGHDN and CDR2 FVKESK. For the CDR3, the DNA is TGTGCCAGCAGCCAAGGGTGGGGCGTTATTAATGAAAAACTGTTTTTT. It specifies CASSQGWGVINEKLFF.

The chain combines TRBV6-2 or TRBV6-3 with TRBJ1-4, with D perhaps matching TRBD1 (5 bases). Trimming removed 0 bases from V and 8 bases from J, with 19 bases in between. Looked up from germline, CDR1 is MNHEY and CDR2 is SVGEGT. This CDR3 spans 17 amino acids. The CDR3 loop is CASSYSLTRRGWEKLFF. The CDR3 coding sequence is TGTGCCAGCAGTTACTCCCTAACTCGGAGGGGTTGGGAAAAACTGTTTTTT.

This sequence joins TRBV5-4 and TRBJ2-1; tentatively, D is TRBD2 (6 bases). The CDR3 runs 15 residues. Germline CDR1 is SGHNT and CDR2 is YYREEE (reference sequence). With 0 bases removed from V and 3 bases from J, the gap between germline ends came to 10 bases. In DNA form, the CDR3 reads TGTGCCAGCAGCTTGGACCGGGACTTCTACAATGAGCAGTTCTTC. Protein: CASSLDRDFYNEQFF. The full variable domain, its missing parts supplied by reference TRBV5-4 and TRBJ2-1, is ETGVTQSPTHLIKTRGQQVTLRCSSQSGHNTVSWYQQALGQGPQFIFQYYREEENGRGNFPPRFSGLQFPNYSSELNVNALELDDSALYLCASSLDRDFYNEQFFGPGTRLTVL.

V and J are TRBV7-9 and TRBJ2-7; 10 bases map to TRBD1. CDR1 and CDR2 from the germline V gene are SEHNR and FQNEAQ (reference sequence). V trimming: 1 base; J trimming: 7 bases; junction bases outside the gene matches: 10. The CDR3 runs to 16 residues. The CDR3 spells CASSLVPGQGTEEQYF. The CDR3 DNA is TGTGCCAGCAGCTTAGTACCGGGACAGGGGACGGAAGAGCAGTACTTC.

V gene TRBV6-5 combines with J gene TRBJ2-7; 10 bases agree with TRBD1. V trimming: 5 bases; J trimming: 3 bases; junction bases outside the gene matches: 4. This CDR3 spans 14 amino acids. The germline gives CDR1 MNHEY, CDR2 SVGAGI. The CDR3 reads CASSLTGGDYEQYF. The CDR3 coding sequence is TGTGCCAGCAGTCTGACAGGGGGCGACTACGAGCAGTACTTC.

The genes are TRBV7-2 and TRBJ2-1; 9 bases fit TRBD1. This CDR3 is built from 15 residues. J gave up 5 bases and V 6 bases, and 8 bases lay outside the gene matches. The germline CDR1 and CDR2 sequences are SGHTA and FQGNSA. CDR3 DNA: TGTGCCAGCAGGATACAGGGGGCTAGGAACAATGAGCAGTTCTTC. As protein: CASRIQGARNNEQFF.

The chain joins TRBV24-1 to TRBJ2-5, with TRBD1 identical over 7 bases. From germline, CDR1 is KGHDR and CDR2 SFDVKD. The length of the CDR3 is 15 residues. V gave up 4 bases and J gave up 1 base; unmatched junction bases: 5. CDR3 sequence reads: CATSETGTAQETQYF. In DNA, the CDR3 is TGTGCCACCAGTGAAACCGGGACAGCCCAAGAGACCCAGTACTTC.

The chain carries TRBV19 and TRBJ1-6, with 7 bases matching TRBD1. The CDR3 sequence is 15 residues long. The trim removed 3 bases at V and 9 bases at J, leaving 8 bases unmatched. CDR1 and CDR2 (germline): LNHDA, SQIVND (reference sequence). CDR3: CASSMGGDRRSPLHF. As DNA, the CDR3 is TGTGCCAGTAGTATGGGTGGGGACAGACGTTCACCCCTCCACTTT.

This clone was seen once. The rearrangement uses TRBV29-1 and TRBJ1-4; 8 positions agree with TRBD1. Trimming removed 6 bases from V and 4 bases from J; junction bases left unmatched: 7. The CDR3 contains 14 residues. CDR1 and CDR2 from the germline V gene are SQVTM and ANQGSEA. For the CDR3, the DNA is TGCAGCGTCGCAGGGGGCGCGGGTAATGAAAAACTGTTTTTT. This gives the protein CSVAGGAGNEKLFF.

V gene TRBV5-4 combines with J gene TRBJ2-3, with a weak D call TRBD2 (6 bases). Germline V gene sequence: CDR1 SGHNT, CDR2 YYREEE (reference sequence). The CDR3 has 14 residues. Trimming pared 1 base from V and 2 bases from J, leaving 8 bases between. The CDR3 region has the DNA TGTGCCAGCAGCTTGCGGGGGTCCACAGATACGCAGTATTTT. It yields the protein CASSLRGSTDTQYF. The full variable domain, its missing parts supplied by reference TRBV5-4 and TRBJ2-3, is ETGVTQSPTHLIKTRGQQVTLRCSSQSGHNTVSWYQQALGQGPQFIFQYYREEENGRGNFPPRFSGLQFPNYSSELNVNALELDDSALYLCASSLRGSTDTQYFGPGTRLTVL.